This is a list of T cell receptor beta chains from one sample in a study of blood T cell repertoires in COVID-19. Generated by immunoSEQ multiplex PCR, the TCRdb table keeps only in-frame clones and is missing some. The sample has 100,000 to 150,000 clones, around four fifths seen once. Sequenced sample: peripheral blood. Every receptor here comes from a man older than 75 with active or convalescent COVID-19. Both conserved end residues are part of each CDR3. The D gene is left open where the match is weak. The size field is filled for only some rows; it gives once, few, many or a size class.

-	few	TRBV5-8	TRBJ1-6	CASSFTRFSPLHF	TGTGCCAGCAGCTTCACAAGATTTTCACCCCTCCACTTT
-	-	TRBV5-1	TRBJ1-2	CASSPGDPVLTYGYTF	TGCGCCAGCAGCCCAGGGGATCCCGTCCTCACCTATGGCTACACCTTC
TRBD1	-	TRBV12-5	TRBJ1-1	CASGLGGTGPRLRPGEAFF	TGTGCTAGTGGTTTGGGAGGGACAGGGCCTCGACTTAGACCAGGAGAAGCTTTCTTT
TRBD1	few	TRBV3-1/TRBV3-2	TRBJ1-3	CASSQGQGNTIYF	TGTGCCAGCAGCCAGGGACAGGGAAACACCATATATTTT
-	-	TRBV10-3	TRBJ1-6	CAMTDSYNSPLHF	TGTGCCATGACAGACTCCTATAATTCACCCCTCCACTTT
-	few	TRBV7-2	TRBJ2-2	CASSPRTASGELFF	TGTGCCAGCAGCCCGCGGACAGCTTCCGGGGAGCTGTTTTTT
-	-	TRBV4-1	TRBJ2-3	CASSQPGSSTDTQYF	TGCGCCAGCAGCCAACCGGGGAGTAGCACAGATACGCAGTATTTT
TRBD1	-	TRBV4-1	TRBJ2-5	CASSPGTGAYGKTQYF	TGCGCCAGCAGCCCGGGGACAGGGGCGTATGGGAAGACCCAGTACTTC
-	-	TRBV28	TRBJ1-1	CASSSGQGMGLNTEAFF	TGTGCCAGCAGTTCGGGGCAGGGGATGGGGCTGAACACTGAAGCTTTCTTT
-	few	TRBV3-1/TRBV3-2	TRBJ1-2	CASSQSLGGDYTF	TGTGCCAGCAGCCAATCGCTCGGGGGAGACTACACCTTC
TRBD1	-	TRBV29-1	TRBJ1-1	CSAKQGDEAFF	TGCAGCGCCAAACAGGGGGATGAAGCTTTCTTT
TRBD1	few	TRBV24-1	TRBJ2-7	CATSDAGTGNEQYF	TGTGCCACCAGTGACGCAGGGACAGGGAACGAGCAGTACTTC
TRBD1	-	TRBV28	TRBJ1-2	CASSTQGARGYTF	TGTGCCAGCAGTACCCAGGGGGCGCGGGGCTACACCTTC
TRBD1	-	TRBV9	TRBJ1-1	CASSVGPTGVNTEAFF	TGTGCCAGCAGCGTAGGGCCGACAGGGGTAAACACTGAAGCTTTCTTT
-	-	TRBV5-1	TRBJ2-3	CASSLPGLDTQYF	TGCGCCAGCAGCTTACCAGGGCTAGATACGCAGTATTTT
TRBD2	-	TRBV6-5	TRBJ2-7	CASSSGGEQYF	TGTGCCAGCAGCTCGGGGGGCGAGCAGTACTTC
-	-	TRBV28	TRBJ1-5	CASRHRVGGNQPQHF	TGTGCCAGCAGACACAGGGTTGGGGGAAATCAGCCCCAGCATTTT
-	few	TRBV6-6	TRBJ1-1	CASSYSEGNTEAFF	TGTGCCAGCAGTTACTCGGAGGGGAACACTGAAGCTTTCTTT
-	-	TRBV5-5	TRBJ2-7	CASSQTHSSYEQYF	TGTGCCAGCAGCCAGACCCACAGCTCCTACGAGCAGTACTTC
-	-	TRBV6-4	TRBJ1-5	CASTPRPGQSNEPQHF	TGTGCCAGCACCCCCCGTCCTGGACAATCCAACGAGCCCCAGCATTTT
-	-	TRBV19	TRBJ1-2	CASSIRGSYGYTF	TGTGCCAGTAGTATACGGGGGAGCTATGGCTACACCTTC
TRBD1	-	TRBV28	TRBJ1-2	CASKTGVGGYTF	TGTGCCAGCAAAACAGGGGTAGGTGGCTACACCTTC
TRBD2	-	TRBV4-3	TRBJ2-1	CASSRTLAGRSYNEQFF	TGCGCCAGCAGCCGGACACTAGCGGGGAGGTCCTACAATGAGCAGTTCTTC
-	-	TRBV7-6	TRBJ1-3	CASSTGPGGRSGNTIYF	TGTGCCAGCAGCACGGGTCCCGGGGGAAGATCTGGAAACACCATATATTTT
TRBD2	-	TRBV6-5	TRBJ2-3	CASSFGLAPTDTQYF	TGTGCCAGCAGTTTTGGACTAGCACCCACAGATACGCAGTATTTT
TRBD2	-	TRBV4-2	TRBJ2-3	CASSQESLAGSTDTQYF	TGTGCCAGCAGCCAAGAAAGCCTAGCGGGTAGCACAGATACGCAGTATTTT
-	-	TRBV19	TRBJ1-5	CASSILGSSNQPQHF	TGTGCCAGTAGTATATTAGGGAGTAGCAATCAGCCCCAGCATTTT
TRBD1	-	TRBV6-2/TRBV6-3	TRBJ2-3	CASSPRDRGADTQYF	TGTGCCAGCAGCCCCCGGGACAGGGGAGCAGATACGCAGTATTTT
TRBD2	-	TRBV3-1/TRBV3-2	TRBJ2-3	CASSQGSGVADTQYF	TGTGCCAGCAGCCAAGGTAGCGGGGTGGCAGATACGCAGTATTTT
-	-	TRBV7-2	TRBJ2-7	CASSPRQDYEQYF	TGTGCCAGCAGCCCTAGACAGGACTACGAGCAGTACTTC
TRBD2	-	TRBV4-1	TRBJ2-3	CASSPSSGGDATDTQYF	TGCGCCAGCAGCCCCTCTAGCGGGGGTGACGCCACAGATACGCAGTATTTT
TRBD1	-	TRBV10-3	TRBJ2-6	CAIRKTGEGTGANVLTF	TGTGCCATCAGAAAGACAGGGGAAGGTACTGGGGCCAACGTCCTGACTTTC
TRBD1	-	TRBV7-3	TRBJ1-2	CASTPMVLDRVNYGYTF	TGTGCCAGCACTCCAATGGTTTTGGACAGGGTGAACTATGGCTACACCTTC
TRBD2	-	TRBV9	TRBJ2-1	CASSVGGVRRGVYSYNEQFF	TGTGCCAGCAGCGTAGGTGGGGTTAGGCGGGGGGTCTACTCCTACAATGAGCAGTTCTTC
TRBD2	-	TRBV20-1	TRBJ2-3	CSASRALAGNTQYF	TGCAGTGCTAGTAGGGCGCTAGCGGGAAATACGCAGTATTTT
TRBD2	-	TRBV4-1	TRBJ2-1	CASSPRGADYNEQFF	TGCGCCAGCAGCCCGCGGGGGGCGGATTACAATGAGCAGTTCTTC
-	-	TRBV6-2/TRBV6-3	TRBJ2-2	CASSYDGQTLNTGELFF	TGTGCCAGCAGTTATGACGGACAGACCTTGAACACCGGGGAGCTGTTTTTT
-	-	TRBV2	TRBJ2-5	CASSVRPGQETQYF	TGTGCCAGCAGTGTTCGGCCAGGACAAGAGACCCAGTACTTC
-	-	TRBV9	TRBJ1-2	CASSVVGAGYTF	TGTGCCAGCAGCGTAGTGGGGGCGGGCTACACCTTC
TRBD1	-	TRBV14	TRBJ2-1	CASSPGQGFGNEQFF	TGTGCCAGCAGCCCCGGACAGGGTTTCGGGAATGAGCAGTTCTTC
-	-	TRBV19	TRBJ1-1	CASSIIELKNTEAFF	TGTGCCAGTAGTATCATAGAGCTGAAGAACACTGAAGCTTTCTTT
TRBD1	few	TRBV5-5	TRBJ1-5	CASSWDRDQPQHF	TGTGCCAGCAGCTGGGACAGGGACCAGCCCCAGCATTTT
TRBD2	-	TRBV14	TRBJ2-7	CASSPLAGGLWEQYF	TGTGCCAGCAGCCCACTAGCGGGGGGGCTCTGGGAGCAGTACTTC
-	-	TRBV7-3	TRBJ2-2	CASSLTQTGELFF	TGTGCCAGCAGCTTAACACAGACCGGGGAGCTGTTTTTT
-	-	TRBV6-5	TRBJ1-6	CAIHSGTSNSPLHF	TGTGCCATCCACTCCGGGACAAGTAATTCACCCCTCCACTTT
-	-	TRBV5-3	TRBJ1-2	CASGGFIRANYGYTF	TGTGCCAGTGGGGGGTTTATCCGGGCTAACTATGGCTACACCTTC
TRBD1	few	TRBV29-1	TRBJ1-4	CSVLKGASNEKLFF	TGCAGCGTTCTGAAGGGGGCAAGTAATGAAAAACTGTTTTTT
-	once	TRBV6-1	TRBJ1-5	CASSENGEHQPQHF	TGTGCCAGCAGTGAAAACGGGGAGCATCAGCCCCAGCATTTT
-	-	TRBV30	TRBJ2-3	CAWSVQPDTQYF	TGTGCCTGGAGTGTACAACCGGATACGCAGTATTTT
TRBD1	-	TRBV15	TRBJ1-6	CATSKGQGNSPLHF	TGTGCCACCAGCAAGGGACAGGGTAATTCACCCCTCCACTTT
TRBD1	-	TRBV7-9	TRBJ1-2	CASSLGKTGVNYGYTF	TGTGCCAGCAGCTTAGGAAAGACAGGGGTTAACTATGGCTACACCTTC
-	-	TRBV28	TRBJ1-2	CASSLYTGEDGYTF	TGTGCCAGCAGTTTATACACGGGGGAGGATGGCTACACCTTC
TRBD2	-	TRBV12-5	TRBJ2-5	CASGLVSGRGLQETQYF	TGTGCTAGTGGTTTGGTATCGGGGAGGGGACTTCAAGAGACCCAGTACTTC
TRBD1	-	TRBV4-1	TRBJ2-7	CASSQARQGGLYEQYF	TGCGCCAGCAGCCAGGCCAGACAGGGGGGTCTCTACGAGCAGTACTTC
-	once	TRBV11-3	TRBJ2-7	CASSLDESREQYF	TGTGCCAGCAGCTTAGATGAGTCGCGCGAGCAGTACTTC
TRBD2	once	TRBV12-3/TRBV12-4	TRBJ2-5	CASSPGGQETQYF	TGTGCCAGCAGTCCCGGGGGGCAAGAGACCCAGTACTTC
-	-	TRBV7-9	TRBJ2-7	CASTQGNEQYF	TGTGCCAGCACCCAGGGCAACGAGCAGTACTTC
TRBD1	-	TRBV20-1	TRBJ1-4	CSASFQGGEKLFF	TGCAGTGCTAGTTTTCAGGGGGGTGAAAAACTGTTTTTT